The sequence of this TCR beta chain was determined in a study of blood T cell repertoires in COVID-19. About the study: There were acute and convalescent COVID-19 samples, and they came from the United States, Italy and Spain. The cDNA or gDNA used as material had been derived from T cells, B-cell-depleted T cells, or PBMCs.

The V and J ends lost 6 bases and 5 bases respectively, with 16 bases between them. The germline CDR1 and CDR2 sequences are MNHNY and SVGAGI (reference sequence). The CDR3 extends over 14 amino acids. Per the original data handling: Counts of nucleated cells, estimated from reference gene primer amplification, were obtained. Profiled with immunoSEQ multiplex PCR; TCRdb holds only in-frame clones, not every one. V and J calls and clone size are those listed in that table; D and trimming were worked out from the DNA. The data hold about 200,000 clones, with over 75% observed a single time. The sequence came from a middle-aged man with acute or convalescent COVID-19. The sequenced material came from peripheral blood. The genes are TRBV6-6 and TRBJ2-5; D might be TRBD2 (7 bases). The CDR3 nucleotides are TGTGCCAGCAGACTGCAGGGGAGGGAGGAGACCCAGTACTTC. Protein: CASRLQGREETQYF.